These 28 T cell receptor beta chains originate from one sample sequenced in a study of Graves' ophthalmopathy and Graves' hyperthyroidism. As the template, RNA transcripts were used to amplify TCR beta CDR3 regions. A first-round RT-PCR used HTBI primers, followed by a second-round multiplex PCR. From the multiplex PCR reads, TCRdb called clonotypes with MiXCR, one entry per CDR3 protein. The sample holds about 620,000 distinct CDR3 sequences; 22% are singletons and the top ten take around 7%. The sequencing input was peripheral blood. All receptors come from a woman aged 18-29 years with stable Graves' hyperthyroidism. Some clones in this sample may be carry-over from other donors' samples.

This clonotype was picked up many times. V usage is TRBV11-2 and J usage is TRBJ2-2; D is undetermined. In germline, CDR1 is SGHAT, CDR2 FQNNGV. CDR3 length: 15 residues. V lost 5 bases, J lost 1 base, and 11 bases lay in between. The CDR3: CASSETQENTGELFF. CDR3 DNA sequence: TGTGCCAGCAGCGAGACCCAGGAGAACACCGGGGAGCTGTTTTTT.

This clonotype occurred a few times. The chain carries TRBV3-1 and TRBJ2-7, with a weak D call TRBD2 (5 bases). The V gene's germline CDR1 is LGHDT and CDR2 YNNKEL (reference sequence). This CDR3 has 15 amino acids. Trimming pared 0 bases from V and 2 bases from J, leaving 11 bases between. The CDR3 sequence is CASSQDSREPYEQYF. The CDR3 coding sequence is TGTGCCAGCAGCCAAGATTCTAGGGAGCCCTACGAGCAGTACTTC.

Many counts were recorded for this clonotype. This sequence joins TRBV7-6 and TRBJ2-7, with D possibly matching TRBD1 (5 bases). Trimming removed 5 bases at V and 0 bases at J, with 14 bases between. This CDR3 contains 15 residues. The germline V gene has CDR1 SGHVS and CDR2 FNYEAQ. Here the CDR3 DNA reads TGTGCCAGCAGCCAAGGGGATACCATCTCCTACGAGCAGTACTTC. Translation gives CASSQGDTISYEQYF.

The rearrangement uses TRBV20-1 and TRBJ1-2; D remains ambiguous. The CDR3 has 15 residues. Trimming pared 2 bases from V and 4 bases from J, leaving 17 bases between. Germline loops: CDR1 DFQATT, CDR2 SNEGSKA (reference sequence). This CDR3 is CSARNPGRTFYGYTF. The CDR3 nucleotides are TGCAGTGCTAGAAATCCCGGGAGAACTTTCTATGGCTACACCTTC.

This clonotype occurred many times. The V call is TRBV10-3, the J call TRBJ1-1, with a possible D match to TRBD1 (5 bases). The V gene's germline CDR1 is ENHRY and CDR2 SYGVKD. The CDR3 is made up of 14 amino acids. The V end lost 4 bases, the J end lost 5 bases, and 14 bases lay between the germline ends. CDR3 residues: CAISGTGLGTEAFF. As DNA, the CDR3 is TGTGCCATCAGTGGAACAGGCCTGGGTACTGAAGCTTTCTTT.

As to this clonotype: With a much larger clone just one base away, this may be a read error. The chain links TRBV5-6 to TRBJ2-2; unclear D gene. The V gene lost 3 bases and the J gene lost 7 bases, with 4 bases spanning the gap. The CDR3 covers 11 residues. The germline V gene has CDR1 SGHDT and CDR2 YYEEEE. The DNA for the CDR3 is TGTGCCAGCAGCTATATCGGGGAGCTGTTTTTT. This encodes CASSYIGELFF. The full variable domain, rest sourced from reference TRBV5-6 and TRBJ2-2, is DAGVTQSPTHLIKTRGQQVTLRCSPKSGHDTVSWYQQALGQGPQFIFQYYEEEERQRGNFPDRFSGHQFPNYSSELNVNALLLGDSALYLCASSYIGELFFGEGSRLTVL.

Comment on this clonotype: A junction boundary mismatches the germline segment, possibly from a read error. V and J are TRBV6-1 and TRBJ2-2, with TRBD2 matching 7 bases. Germline loops: CDR1 MNHNS, CDR2 SASEGT. This CDR3 is 17 amino acids long. For the CDR3, the DNA is TGTGCCAGCAGTCAAGCCGGGACTACCGCGAACACCGGGGAGCTGTTTTTT. As protein: CASSQAGTTANTGELFF.

The chain recombines TRBV3-1 with TRBJ2-7, with D possibly being TRBD2 (6 bases). The length of the CDR3 is 15 residues. V shed 4 bases and J shed 2 bases, with 15 bases lying between them. The germline gives CDR1 LGHDT, CDR2 YNNKEL (reference sequence). CDR3 loop: CASSPAAGKTYEQYF. The CDR3 DNA is TGTGCCAGCAGCCCAGCGGCGGGGAAAACCTACGAGCAGTACTTC.

The table lists this clonotype with many counts. The gene calls are TRBV30 and TRBJ2-2, with D unresolved. CDR1 and CDR2 from the germline V gene are GTSNPN and SVGIG (reference sequence). The CDR3 length is 12 residues. V was cut by 4 bases and J by 2 bases, with 5 bases left in between. This CDR3 reads CAWTSNTGELFF. The CDR3 nucleotides are TGTGCCTGGACGTCAAACACCGGGGAGCTGTTTTTT.

This chain joins TRBV18 and TRBJ2-7; 11 bases line up with TRBD2. Germline V gives CDR1 KGHSH, CDR2 LQKENI. V lost 6 bases to trimming and J lost 7 bases; unmatched junction nucleotides: 14. This CDR3 has 16 residues. CDR3 coding DNA: TGTGCCAGCTCCTCCCTACTAGCGGGAGCTTTGGGGGAGCAGTACTTC. Amino acid sequence: CASSSLLAGALGEQYF.

This clonotype was counted ten times or more. The chain couples TRBV27 to TRBJ1-2, with 9 bases identical to TRBD1. The CDR3 length is 13 residues. V dropped 4 bases and J dropped 8; count of bases not matched to a gene: 5. From germline, CDR1 is MNHEY and CDR2 SMNVEV (reference sequence). This CDR3 is CASSSDRGGGYTF. CDR3 nucleotide sequence: TGTGCCAGCAGTTCGGACAGGGGAGGCGGCTACACCTTC.

The chain couples TRBV6-2 or TRBV6-3 to TRBJ2-6; D is unclear. V was pared by 2 bases and J by 0 bases, with 5 bases between. Germline V gene sequence: CDR1 MNHEY, CDR2 SVGEGT. This CDR3 contains 15 residues. This CDR3 is CASSYAVSGANVLTF. The CDR3 DNA sequence: TGTGCCAGCAGTTACGCAGTCTCTGGGGCCAACGTCCTGACTTTC.

This clonotype was observed many times. The chain has TRBV12-3 or TRBV12-4 and TRBJ2-7; D is unclear. The CDR3 has 14 residues. Deletions cut 6 bases from V and 6 bases from J, with 18 bases between. The CDR3 here is CASSLRPHGGEQYF. CDR3 DNA: TGTGCCAGCAGCTTACGACCCCACGGTGGCGAGCAGTACTTC.

A remark on this clonotype: A clone one base away is much larger, so this may be a read error. The chain uses TRBV11-2 and TRBJ1-1; D gene unclear. The CDR3 has 11 residues. Germline assignment: CDR1 SGHAT and CDR2 FQNNGV. The CDR3 DNA follows: TGTGCCAGCAGCTCAAGCACTGAAGCTTGCTTT. Protein product: CASSSSTEACF.

This clonotype was recorded many times. V is TRBV24-1 and J is TRBJ2-5; D is possibly TRBD1 or TRBD2 (5 bases each). Germline V lookup: CDR1 KGHDR, CDR2 SFDVKD. V lost 3 bases and J 2 bases, leaving 15 bases between the germline ends. CDR3 length: 16 amino acids. The chain's CDR3 is CATSDGRGREQETQYF. The CDR3 DNA follows: TGTGCCACCAGTGATGGCCGGGGCCGCGAGCAAGAGACCCAGTACTTC.

The rearrangement links TRBV12-3 or TRBV12-4 to TRBJ1-1; 7 nucleotides match TRBD1. The CDR3 has 14 residues. Trimming cost V 7 bases and J 6 bases; bases outside gene matches: 11. As DNA, the CDR3 is TGTGCCAGCACTGGACCAGGGGGTTACGCTGAAGCTTTCTTT. The encoded protein is CASTGPGGYAEAFF.

There are many counts of this clonotype. V gene TRBV15 combines with J gene TRBJ2-4, with D hard to call. V shed 1 base and J shed 0 bases, with 10 bases lying between them. CDR3 length: 16 residues. The germline gives CDR1 LNHNV, CDR2 YYDKDF (reference sequence). This CDR3 is CATSRAPNIAKNIQYF. The CDR3 DNA reads as TGTGCCACCAGCAGAGCACCAAACATAGCCAAAAACATTCAGTACTTC.

Only a few counts were recorded for this clonotype. This chain links TRBV18 with TRBJ2-7; tentative D call: TRBD1 (5 bases). V lost 0 bases and J 0 bases, leaving 12 bases between the germline ends. Germline CDR1 and CDR2: KGHSH and LQKENI. This CDR3 has 16 residues. CDR3 sequence (DNA): TGTGCCAGCTCACCACCGGCAGGGCGAAGCTCCTACGAGCAGTACTTC. Translation gives CASSPPAGRSSYEQYF.

The chain has TRBV7-6 and TRBJ1-6, with D possibly being TRBD1 (5 bases). V lost 4 bases, J lost 7 bases, and 14 bases lay in between. The CDR3 totals 15 residues. Germline CDR1 is SGHVS and CDR2 is FNYEAQ. Here the CDR3 DNA reads TGTGCCAGCAGCTCGGCCGGGGCGAGGAATTCACCCCTCCACTTT. It encodes CASSSAGARNSPLHF.

The table lists this clonotype with many counts. The V and J genes are TRBV12-3 or TRBV12-4 and TRBJ2-7; D possibly corresponds to TRBD2 (6 bases). CDR3 length equals 17 residues. The V gene lost 6 bases and the J gene lost 5 bases, with 26 bases spanning the gap. CDR3: CASSYSRDSLINDEQYF. The DNA for the CDR3 is TGTGCCAGCAGCTACTCCAGGGACTCCCTGATTAACGACGAGCAGTACTTC.

Ten or more counts support this clonotype. The genes are TRBV6-1 and TRBJ1-2; 8 nucleotides align to TRBD1. Germline values: CDR1 MNHNS, CDR2 SASEGT. The CDR3 spans 14 residues. Germline trimming cut 3 bases from V and 3 bases from J; bases unmatched to any gene: 3. CDR3 residues: CASSEGQAHYGYTF. CDR3 DNA sequence: TGTGCCAGCAGTGAGGGACAGGCTCACTATGGCTACACCTTC.

This clonotype was counted many times. The chain has TRBV24-1 and TRBJ2-7; D is uncertain. The length of the CDR3 is 15 residues. Trimming stripped 8 bases from V and 6 bases from J, with 22 bases between. The germline CDR1 and CDR2 sequences are KGHDR and SFDVKD. The CDR3, as DNA: TGTGCCACCACCCAAGTAGCCCGACCGATCGGCGAGCAGTACTTC. It translates to CATTQVARPIGEQYF.

The genes are TRBV12-3 or TRBV12-4 and TRBJ2-2; tentatively, D is TRBD1 or TRBD2 (5 bases each). V lost 9 bases and J 3 bases, leaving 14 bases between the germline ends. The CDR3 covers 14 residues. This chain's CDR3 is CASHRDAHTGELFF. CDR3 bases: TGTGCCAGTCACCGGGACGCTCACACCGGGGAGCTGTTTTTT.

This clonotype appeared many times. This chain connects TRBV11-2 to TRBJ2-5; D not resolved. The length of the CDR3 is 12 residues. Between the trimmed V and J ends, which lost 5 bases and 2 bases, there was a span of 6 bases. The germline gives CDR1 SGHAT, CDR2 FQNNGV. The CDR3 DNA follows: TGTGCCAGCAGCCAACAGCAAGAGACCCAGTACTTC. It is translated as CASSQQQETQYF.

This clonotype appeared many times. The chain uses TRBV28 and TRBJ2-5; the D gene is possibly TRBD2 (6 bases). Trimming shortened V by 10 bases and J by 5 bases, and 11 bases separated the two germline ends. Germline CDR1 reads MDHEN; CDR2 reads SYDVKM. This CDR3 comprises 11 residues. CDR3: CATGVLETQYF. The CDR3 bases are TGTGCCACGGGGGTCTTGGAGACCCAGTACTTC.

This clonotype was recorded at least ten times. The J gene is TRBJ2-7, the V gene TRBV6-1; 7 bases are a match to TRBD1. CDR3 length: 13 amino acids. The germline V gene encodes CDR1 MNHNS and CDR2 SASEGT. Trimming took 7 bases from V and 7 from J; bases not matched to a gene: 10. The CDR3 loop reads CASIDRALREQYF. CDR3 DNA: TGTGCCAGCATCGACAGGGCGTTGAGAGAGCAGTACTTC.

This clonotype was counted a few times. The J gene is TRBJ2-7, the V gene TRBV6-1; no clear D. Germline CDR1 reads MNHNS; CDR2 reads SASEGT. CDR3 length: 13 amino acids. V was cut by 8 bases and J by 3 bases, with 14 bases left in between. CDR3 nucleotide sequence: TGTGCCAGCTTAGCCCGGGCCGACTACGAGCAGTACTTC. This encodes CASLARADYEQYF.

V and J are TRBV6-5 and TRBJ2-5; D ambiguous. CDR1 and CDR2 from the germline V gene are MNHEY and SVGAGI. Trimming removed 2 bases at V and 2 bases at J, with 6 bases between. The CDR3 is 13 residues long. DNA of the CDR3: TGTGCCAGCAGTTACAACAGTCAAGAGACCCAGTACTTC. Translated, it gives CASSYNSQETQYF.